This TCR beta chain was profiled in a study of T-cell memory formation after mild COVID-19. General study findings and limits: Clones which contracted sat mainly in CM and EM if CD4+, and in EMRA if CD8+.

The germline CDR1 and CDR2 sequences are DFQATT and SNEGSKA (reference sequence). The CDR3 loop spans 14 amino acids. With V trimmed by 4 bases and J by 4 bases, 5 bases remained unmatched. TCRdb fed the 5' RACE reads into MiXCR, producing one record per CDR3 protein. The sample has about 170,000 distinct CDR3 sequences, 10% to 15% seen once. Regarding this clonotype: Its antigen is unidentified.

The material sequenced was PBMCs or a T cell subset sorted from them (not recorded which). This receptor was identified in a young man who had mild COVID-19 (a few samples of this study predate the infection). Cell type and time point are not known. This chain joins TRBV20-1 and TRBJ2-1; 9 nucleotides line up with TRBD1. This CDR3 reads CSATSQGAYNEQFF. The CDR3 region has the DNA TGCAGTGCTACCTCACAGGGGGCGTACAATGAGCAGTTCTTC.